This entry lists 20 T cell receptor beta chains sequenced from one sample in a study of beta chain features in type 1 diabetes. The investigators reverse transcribed all of the isolated RNA, so they sequenced expressed TCRB transcripts. Measured with immunoSEQ multiplex PCR; TCRdb has only the in-frame clones, and not every one. The repertoire consists of about 260,000 clones, with around 65% occurring once and the leading ten covering 0.053%. Source material: naive CD4+ T cells from blood. These receptor sequences come from a man aged 25-40 years in good health.

This clone was detected a few times. The V call is TRBV29-1, the J call TRBJ1-1; 10 positions match TRBD1. The J segment lost 6 bases and the V segment lost 0 bases, leaving 4 bases of the junction unmatched. Germline loops: CDR1 SQVTM, CDR2 ANQGSEA. This CDR3 has 14 amino acids. Written as DNA, the CDR3 is TGCAGCGTTGAAGAGGACAGGGGGTACGCTGAAGCTTTCTTT. This encodes CSVEEDRGYAEAFF. Drawing the rest from reference TRBV29-1 and TRBJ1-1, the complete variable domain is SAVISQKPSRDICQRGTSLTIQCQVDSQVTMMFWYRQQPGQSLTLIATANQGSEATYESGFVIDKFPISRPNLTFSTLTVSNMSPEDSSIYLCSVEEDRGYAEAFFGQGTRLTVV.

The chain is built from TRBV30 and TRBJ2-1, with a possible D match to TRBD1 (6 bases). The CDR3 has 14 residues. Looked up from germline, CDR1 is GTSNPN and CDR2 is SVGIG (reference sequence). Trimming took off 4 bases at V and 0 bases at J, with 10 bases between the two ends. CDR3 amino acids: CAWTADSSYNEQFF. Here the CDR3 DNA reads TGTGCCTGGACCGCGGACAGCTCCTACAATGAGCAGTTCTTC. The full variable domain, in which reference TRBV30 and TRBJ2-1 provide the parts outside the CDR3, is SQTIHQWPATLVQPVGSPLSLECTVEGTSNPNLYWYRQAAGRGLQLLFYSVGIGQISSEVPQNLSASRPQDRQFILSSKKLLLSDSGFYLCAWTADSSYNEQFFGPGTRLTVL.

The gene calls are TRBV30 and TRBJ1-1, with 7 bases lining up with TRBD1. The CDR3 sequence is 15 residues long. Germline V CDR1 and CDR2: GTSNPN, SVGIG (reference sequence). J was trimmed by 0 bases and V by 1 base; bases with no gene match: 5. CDR3 nucleotide sequence: TGTGCCTGGAGTGCAGCGGGACAGTTGAACACTGAAGCTTTCTTT. This translates into CAWSAAGQLNTEAFF.

This sequence joins TRBV30 and TRBJ2-7; possibly TRBD1 or TRBD2 for D (5 bases each). The V gene lost 2 bases and the J gene lost 1 base, with 12 bases spanning the gap. The germline V gene encodes CDR1 GTSNPN and CDR2 SVGIG (reference sequence). The CDR3 consists of 14 residues. CDR3 nucleotides: TGTGCCTGGAGTATGGGGGAGAGATCCTACGAGCAGTACTTC. Translating it yields CAWSMGERSYEQYF.

This clone came up a few times. CDR3 amino acids: CASSPPAGGPGEQFF. The CDR3, as DNA: TGTGCCAGCTCACCACCTGCGGGAGGCCCCGGGGAGCAGTTCTTC. The chain employs TRBV18 and TRBJ2-1, with 8 bases lining up with TRBD2. V trimming: 0 bases; J trimming: 10 bases; junction bases outside the gene matches: 8. CDR3 length: 15 residues. CDR1 and CDR2 from the germline V gene are KGHSH and LQKENI.

The genes are TRBV9 and TRBJ2-7, with 8 positions matching TRBD1. The CDR3 contains 14 residues. Germline CDR1 is SGDLS and CDR2 is YYNGEE. The V and J ends lost 3 bases and 5 bases, in that order; junction bases with no gene match: 7. The CDR3 region is CASSGRGRLDEQYF. In nucleotides, the CDR3 is TGTGCCAGCAGCGGCAGGGGGCGACTTGACGAGCAGTACTTC. Looking up the rest from reference TRBV9 and TRBJ2-7 gives the full variable domain: DSGVTQTPKHLITATGQRVTLRCSPRSGDLSVYWYQQSLDQGLQFLIQYYNGEERAKGNILERFSAQQFPDLHSELNLSSLELGDSALYFCASSGRGRLDEQYFGPGTRLTVT.

This clone was seen a handful of times. V gene TRBV7-2 combines with J gene TRBJ2-1; 8 bases are shared with TRBD2. The CDR3 is 17 residues long. The trim removed 5 bases at V and 9 bases at J, leaving 18 bases unmatched. Germline CDR1 reads SGHTA; CDR2 reads FQGNSA. CDR3 DNA: TGTGCCAGCAGCCCGAGTCCCCCACTACTAGCGGCAGGTGAGCAGTTCTTC. Translation: CASSPSPPLLAAGEQFF.

J is TRBJ2-1 and V is TRBV9, with D uncertain. The CDR3 covers 15 residues. Germline loops: CDR1 SGDLS, CDR2 YYNGEE. V was shortened by 1 base and J by 2 bases, with 10 bases between the two germline ends. CDR3 residues: CASSVRANAYNEQFF. As DNA, the CDR3 is TGTGCCAGCAGCGTACGAGCAAATGCCTACAATGAGCAGTTCTTC.

This chain uses TRBV2 with TRBJ2-2; D is undetermined. The germline gives CDR1 SNHLY, CDR2 FYNNEI. CDR3 size: 15 residues. With 6 bases removed from V and 5 bases from J, the gap between germline ends came to 16 bases. The CDR3 spells CASSPGGQPTGELFF. The CDR3 DNA is TGTGCCAGCAGCCCAGGTGGCCAACCAACCGGGGAGCTGTTTTTT.

The CDR3 bases are TGCAGCGTGGGGGACGGCTCCGGGGAGCTGTTTTTT. Its translation is CSVGDGSGELFF. The chain joins TRBV29-1 to TRBJ2-2; D tentatively fits TRBD1 or TRBD2 (5 bases each). Trimming removed 6 bases at V and 6 bases at J, with 11 bases between. From germline, CDR1 is SQVTM and CDR2 ANQGSEA. CDR3 size: 12 residues.

In its sample, this clone was seen a few times. V is TRBV29-1 and J is TRBJ2-1; 10 bases agree with TRBD2. Germline loops: CDR1 SQVTM, CDR2 ANQGSEA. V lost 1 base to trimming and J lost 3 bases; unmatched junction nucleotides: 6. The CDR3 covers 16 residues. Written as DNA, the CDR3 is TGCAGCGTTGAAGTCGGACTAGCGGACCGCTACAATGAGCAGTTCTTC. This sequence encodes CSVEVGLADRYNEQFF.

The rearrangement uses TRBV6-5 and TRBJ2-7; unclear D gene. The CDR3 consists of 12 residues. Germline assignment: CDR1 MNHEY and CDR2 SVGAGI. The V end was cut by 4 bases, the J end by 5 bases, with 9 bases between. CDR3 bases: TGTGCCAGCAGTTCCGGAGTGGACGAGCAGTACTTC. Amino acid sequence: CASSSGVDEQYF.

The genes are TRBV30 and TRBJ1-5; TRBD1 aligns across 8 bases. This CDR3 region has 13 residues. V trimming: 6 bases; J trimming: 2 bases; junction bases outside the gene matches: 3. From germline, CDR1 is GTSNPN and CDR2 SVGIG (reference sequence). In DNA, the CDR3 is TGTGCCTGTAAGACAGGGGGCAATCAGCCCCAGCATTTT. It encodes CACKTGGNQPQHF.

This rearrangement joins TRBV18 to TRBJ2-1; TRBD1 matches 9 bases. J lost 6 bases, V lost 3 bases, and 3 bases had no gene match. The CDR3 has 14 amino acids. CDR1 KGHSH and CDR2 LQKENI come from the germline V gene. This chain's CDR3 is CASSPGQGRNEQFF. Written as DNA, the CDR3 is TGTGCCAGCTCACCGGGACAGGGTCGCAATGAGCAGTTCTTC.

The chain carries TRBV5-4 and TRBJ2-1; 12 bases align to TRBD2. From germline, CDR1 is SGHNT and CDR2 YYREEE (reference sequence). The CDR3 covers 16 residues. With V trimmed by 3 bases and J by 8 bases, 9 bases remained unmatched. In DNA form, the CDR3 reads TGTGCCAGCAGCTCGCTGACTAGCGGGAGTATCTATGAGCAGTTCTTC. Amino acids: CASSSLTSGSIYEQFF.

This clone was observed a handful of times. The chain recombines TRBV2 with TRBJ1-3; D ambiguous. V lost 2 bases, J lost 4 bases, and 3 bases lay in between. The CDR3 covers 12 residues. Germline V gene lookup returns CDR1 SNHLY and CDR2 FYNNEI. The CDR3 nucleotides read TGTGCCAGCAGTGAATCCGGAAACACCATATATTTT. This codes for CASSESGNTIYF.

This sequence joins TRBV5-4 and TRBJ2-3; TRBD2 is a possible D gene (5 bases). This CDR3 has 16 amino acids. CDR1 and CDR2 (germline): SGHNT, YYREEE (reference sequence). Trimming removed 0 bases at V and 4 bases at J, with 15 bases between. The CDR3 DNA is TGTGCCAGCAGCTTGGCCGAGTGGGAGAGGGCAGATACGCAGTATTTT. Protein sequence: CASSLAEWERADTQYF.

This clone was counted once. This chain connects TRBV30 to TRBJ1-1, with TRBD1 matching 7 bases. Germline V lookup: CDR1 GTSNPN, CDR2 SVGIG (reference sequence). This CDR3 spans 11 amino acids. J was trimmed by 11 bases and V by 0 bases; bases with no gene match: 3. The DNA for the CDR3 is TGTGCCTGGAGTGTGGGGACAGACGCTTTCTTT. It is translated as CAWSVGTDAFF. The whole variable domain, filled in from reference TRBV30 and TRBJ1-1, reads SQTIHQWPATLVQPVGSPLSLECTVEGTSNPNLYWYRQAAGRGLQLLFYSVGIGQISSEVPQNLSASRPQDRQFILSSKKLLLSDSGFYLCAWSVGTDAFFGQGTRLTVV.

The rearrangement uses TRBV2 and TRBJ2-7; D gene unclear. Germline V gene sequence: CDR1 SNHLY, CDR2 FYNNEI. V was trimmed by 8 bases and J by 2 bases, leaving 13 bases between them. The CDR3 totals 13 residues. The CDR3 protein is CASRRGLTYEQYF. CDR3 DNA: TGTGCCAGCCGTAGAGGTCTTACCTACGAGCAGTACTTC.

CDR3 coding DNA: TGTGCCAGCAGCGTACCCCAGGGCACCATTGTCAATGAGCAGTTCTTC. Translating it yields CASSVPQGTIVNEQFF. The chain carries TRBV9 and TRBJ2-1, with a tentative D call TRBD1 (5 bases). The V end was cut by 1 base, the J end by 6 bases, with 17 bases between. The CDR3 sequence is 16 residues long. Germline loops: CDR1 SGDLS, CDR2 YYNGEE.